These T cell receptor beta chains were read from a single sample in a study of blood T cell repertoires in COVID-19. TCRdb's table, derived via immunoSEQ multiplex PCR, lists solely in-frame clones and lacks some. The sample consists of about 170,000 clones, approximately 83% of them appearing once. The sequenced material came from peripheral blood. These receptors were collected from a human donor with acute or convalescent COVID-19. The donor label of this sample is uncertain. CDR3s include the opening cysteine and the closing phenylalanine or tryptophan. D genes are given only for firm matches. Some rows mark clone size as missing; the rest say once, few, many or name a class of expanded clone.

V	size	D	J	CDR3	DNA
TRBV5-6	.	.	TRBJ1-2	CASSPGQLDNYGYTF	TGTGCCAGCAGCCCAGGACAGCTCGACAACTATGGCTACACCTTC
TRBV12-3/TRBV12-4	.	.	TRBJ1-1	CASSLNTNTEAFF	TGTGCCAGCAGCCTAAATACGAACACTGAAGCTTTCTTT
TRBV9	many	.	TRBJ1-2	CASSAETGGYTF	TGTGCCAGCAGCGCGGAGACGGGGGGCTACACCTTC
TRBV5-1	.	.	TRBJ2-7	CASSLTGSYEQYF	TGCGCCAGCAGCTTGACAGGTTCGTACGAGCAGTACTTC
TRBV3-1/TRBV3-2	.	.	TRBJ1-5	CASSQQAGLDQPQHF	TGTGCCAGCAGCCAACAGGCGGGGTTGGATCAGCCCCAGCATTTT
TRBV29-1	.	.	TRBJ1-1	CSVERQRNTEAFF	TGCAGCGTTGAGAGACAGAGGAACACTGAAGCTTTCTTT
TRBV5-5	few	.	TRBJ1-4	CASSLYSGNNEKLFF	TGTGCCAGCAGCTTATACAGCGGGAATAATGAAAAACTGTTTTTT
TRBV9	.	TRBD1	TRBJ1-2	CASSFGTGGFRGYTF	TGTGCCAGCAGCTTTGGGACAGGGGGCTTCAGAGGCTACACCTTC
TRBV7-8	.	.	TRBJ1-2	CASSLDPGEGGYGYTF	TGTGCCAGCAGCTTAGACCCTGGGGAGGGGGGCTATGGCTACACCTTC
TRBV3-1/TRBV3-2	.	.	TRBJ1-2	CASSHGGNGGYGYTF	TGTGCCAGCAGCCACGGGGGGAATGGGGGCTATGGCTACACCTTC
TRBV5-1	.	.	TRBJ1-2	CASSLDPGTYGYTF	TGCGCCAGCAGCTTGGATCCGGGTACCTATGGCTACACCTTC
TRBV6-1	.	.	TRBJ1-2	CASRPTGNGYGYTF	TGTGCCAGCAGACCGACGGGGAACGGGTATGGCTACACCTTC
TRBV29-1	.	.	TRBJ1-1	CSWSRVPNTEAFF	TGCAGCTGGAGCAGGGTCCCGAACACTGAAGCTTTCTTT
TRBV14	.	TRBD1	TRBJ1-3	CASSQGQGGNTIYF	TGTGCCAGCAGCCAAGGACAGGGTGGAAACACCATATATTTT
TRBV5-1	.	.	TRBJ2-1	CASSLVAGYHNEQFF	TGCGCCAGCAGCTTGGTGGCAGGGTACCACAATGAGCAGTTCTTC
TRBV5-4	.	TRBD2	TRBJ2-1	CASTPSAGGVDYEQFF	TGTGCCAGCACCCCGTCAGCGGGAGGGGTGGACTATGAGCAGTTCTTC
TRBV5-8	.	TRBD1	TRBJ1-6	CASRLDRHGGSYNSPLHF	TGTGCCAGCAGATTGGACAGGCACGGGGGCTCCTATAATTCACCCCTCCACTTT
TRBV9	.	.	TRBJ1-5	CASSAGGNGNQPQHF	TGTGCCAGCAGCGCCGGGGGTAATGGCAATCAGCCCCAGCATTTT
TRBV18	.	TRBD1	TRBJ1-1	CASSPNRGNTEAFF	TGTGCCAGCTCACCCAACAGGGGGAACACTGAAGCTTTCTTT
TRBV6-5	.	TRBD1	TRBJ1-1	CASSYPSAGGMAFF	TGTGCCAGCAGTTACCCCTCGGCAGGGGGCATGGCTTTCTTT
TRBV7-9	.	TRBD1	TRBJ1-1	CASSPSGTGNTEAFF	TGTGCCAGCAGCCCGTCGGGGACAGGAAACACTGAAGCTTTCTTT
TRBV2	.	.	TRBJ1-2	CASSDRTGFGYGYTF	TGTGCCAGCAGTGATAGAACAGGGTTTGGGTATGGCTACACCTTC
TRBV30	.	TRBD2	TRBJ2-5	CAWSSKAGQETQYF	TGTGCCTGGAGTTCTAAAGCGGGGCAAGAGACCCAGTACTTC
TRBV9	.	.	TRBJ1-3	CASSVGGEHFSGNTIYF	TGTGCCAGCAGCGTAGGCGGGGAACACTTTTCTGGAAACACCATATATTTT
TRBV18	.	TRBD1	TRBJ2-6	CASSPSPGQGKSYVLTF	TGTGCCAGCTCACCCTCTCCAGGACAGGGTAAATCGTACGTCCTGACTTTC
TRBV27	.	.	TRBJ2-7	CASSLEVPASGQYF	TGTGCCAGCAGTTTAGAGGTGCCGGCTTCGGGGCAGTACTTC
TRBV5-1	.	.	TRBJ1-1	CASRKDSTGTEAFF	TGCGCCAGCAGGAAAGACTCGACGGGCACTGAAGCTTTCTTT
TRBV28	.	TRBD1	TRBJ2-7	CASHLRDRGGHEQYF	TGTGCCAGTCACCTCCGGGACAGGGGGGGCCACGAGCAGTACTTC
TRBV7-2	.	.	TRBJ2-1	CASSLDPDSMYNEQFF	TGTGCCAGCAGCTTAGATCCGGACTCCATGTACAATGAGCAGTTCTTC
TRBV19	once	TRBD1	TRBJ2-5	CASSKRTGGSETQYF	TGTGCCAGTAGTAAAAGGACAGGGGGCTCAGAGACCCAGTACTTC
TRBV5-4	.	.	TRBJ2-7	CASSLDRYSYEQYF	TGTGCCAGCAGCTTGGACAGGTACTCCTACGAGCAGTACTTC
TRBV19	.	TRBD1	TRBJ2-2	CASSIGQGNTGELFF	TGTGCCAGTAGTATAGGACAGGGAAACACCGGGGAGCTGTTTTTT
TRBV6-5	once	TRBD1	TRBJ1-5	CASSVDRGHQPQHF	TGTGCCAGCAGCGTGGACAGGGGGCATCAGCCCCAGCATTTT
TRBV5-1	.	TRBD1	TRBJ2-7	CASSIRTGTYEQYF	TGCGCCAGCAGCATCCGGACAGGTACCTACGAGCAGTACTTC
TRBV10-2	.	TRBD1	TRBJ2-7	CASSTPWGQVNNEQYF	TGCGCCAGCAGTACCCCGTGGGGACAGGTTAACAACGAGCAGTACTTC
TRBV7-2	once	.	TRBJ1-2	CASSLTGQGSGYTF	TGTGCCAGCAGCTTAACGGGGCAGGGGAGCGGCTACACCTTC
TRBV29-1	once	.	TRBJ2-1	CSADPSYNEQFF	TGCAGCGCTGACCCATCCTACAATGAGCAGTTCTTC
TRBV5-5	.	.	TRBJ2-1	CASSLPGGYNEQFF	TGTGCCAGCAGTTTACCGGGCGGGTACAATGAGCAGTTCTTC
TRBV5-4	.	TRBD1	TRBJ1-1	CASSLGGTANTEAFF	TGTGCCAGCAGCTTGGGCGGGACAGCTAACACTGAAGCTTTCTTT
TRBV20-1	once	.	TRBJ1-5	CSASKADTSGNQPQHF	TGCAGTGCTAGTAAGGCGGACACCTCGGGCAATCAGCCCCAGCATTTT
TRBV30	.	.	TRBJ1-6	CAGNRDYNSPLHF	TGTGCCGGAAACAGGGACTATAATTCACCCCTCCACTTT
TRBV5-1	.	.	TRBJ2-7	CASSLEPSGEQYF	TGCGCCAGCAGCTTGGAACCTTCCGGGGAGCAGTACTTC
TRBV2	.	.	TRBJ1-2	CASSADSSPLSYTF	TGTGCCAGCAGCGCGGACAGCTCGCCCTTAAGCTACACCTTC
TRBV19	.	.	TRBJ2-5	CASSMGAATYQETQYF	TGTGCCAGTAGTATGGGTGCGGCCACTTACCAAGAGACCCAGTACTTC
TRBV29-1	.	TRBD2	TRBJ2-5	CSVARTSGVETQYF	TGCAGCGTCGCTCGGACTAGCGGGGTAGAGACCCAGTACTTC
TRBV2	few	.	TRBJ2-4	CASSQEGWGAKNIQYF	TGTGCCAGCAGTCAGGAGGGGTGGGGAGCCAAAAACATTCAGTACTTC
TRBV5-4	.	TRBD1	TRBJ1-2	CASSSTGVYGYTF	TGTGCCAGCAGCTCGACAGGGGTCTATGGCTACACCTTC
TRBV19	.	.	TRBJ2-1	CASSAQYNEQFF	TGTGCCAGTAGTGCCCAGTACAATGAGCAGTTCTTC
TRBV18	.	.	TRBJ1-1	CASSRDLNTEAFF	TGTGCCAGCTCACGGGACTTGAACACTGAAGCTTTCTTT
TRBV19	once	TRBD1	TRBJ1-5	CASQQGLGNQPQHF	TGTGCCAGCCAACAGGGGTTGGGCAATCAGCCCCAGCATTTT